This T cell receptor beta chain was captured by sequencing in a study of blood T cell repertoires in COVID-19. The assay was immunoSEQ multiplex PCR, and TCRdb's table has in-frame clones only and misses some. The repertoire holds 270,000 or so clones, with roughly nine tenths as singletons. V gave up 2 bases and J gave up 5 bases; unmatched junction bases: 16. Germline lookup yields CDR1 WNHNN and CDR2 SYGVQD (reference sequence). The CDR3 runs 19 residues. The chain links TRBV10-1 to TRBJ2-3, with 10 positions matching TRBD2. The receptor comes from a middle-aged woman who had recovered from COVID-19. The specimen was peripheral blood. CDR3 loop: CASSEDQLAGGPRGDTQYF. The CDR3 DNA reads TGCGCCAGCAGTGAGGACCAATTAGCGGGGGGCCCCCGGGGAGATACGCAGTATTTT.